These 22 T cell receptor beta chains were all obtained from the same sample, sequenced in a study of resident and recirculating memory T cells in vitiligo. Using immunoSEQ multiplex PCR, the repertoire was profiled, and TCRdb retains in-frame clones only, with some absent. The profile shows tens of thousands of clones, just over 90% of them singletons. Sequences were obtained from blood. These receptor sequences come from a male donor with vitiligo.

The rearrangement joins TRBV5-6 to TRBJ2-3; D gene unclear. Germline loops: CDR1 SGHDT, CDR2 YYEEEE. This CDR3 contains 13 residues. V was shortened by 4 bases and J by 2 bases, with 8 bases between the two germline ends. In nucleotides, the CDR3 is TGTGCCAGCAGCGATGGGCCCACAGATACGCAGTATTTT. Translated: CASSDGPTDTQYF.

The chain employs TRBV5-1 and TRBJ2-7, with D perhaps matching TRBD2 (6 bases). Germline CDR1 reads SGHRS; CDR2 reads YFSETQ. The CDR3 contains 15 residues. V lost 0 bases and J lost 3, with 13 bases in between. CDR3 sequence reads: CASSLDGGPYYEQYF. The CDR3 DNA reads TGCGCCAGCAGCTTGGACGGGGGTCCTTACTACGAGCAGTACTTC. The full variable domain, in which reference TRBV5-1 and TRBJ2-7 provide the parts outside the CDR3, is KAGVTQTPRYLIKTRGQQVTLSCSPISGHRSVSWYQQTPGQGLQFLFEYFSETQRNKGNFPGRFSGRQFSNSRSEMNVSTLELGDSALYLCASSLDGGPYYEQYFGPGTRLTVT.

The chain couples TRBV9 to TRBJ1-1, with D tentatively TRBD1 (5 bases). Germline loops: CDR1 SGDLS, CDR2 YYNGEE. V shed 0 bases and J shed 1 base, with 10 bases lying between them. The CDR3 spans 15 residues. This CDR3 reads CASSVVGGANTEAFF. The DNA for the CDR3 is TGTGCCAGCAGCGTAGTCGGGGGTGCGAACACTGAAGCTTTCTTT.

The chain is built from TRBV7-2 and TRBJ2-2, with TRBD2 matching 8 bases. The CDR3 contains 13 residues. V dropped 5 bases and J dropped 7; count of bases not matched to a gene: 3. The germline V gene has CDR1 SGHTA and CDR2 FQGNSA. CDR3 in amino acids: CASSPGGHGELFF. The CDR3 DNA reads as TGTGCCAGCAGCCCGGGAGGGCACGGGGAGCTGTTTTTT.

The CDR3 coding sequence is TGCGCCAGCAGCCAAGATCATCCCGGGACAGGGCCGAACACTGAAGCTTTCTTT. Amino acid sequence: CASSQDHPGTGPNTEAFF. The chain carries TRBV4-3 and TRBJ1-1; the match to TRBD1 covers 9 bases. The J segment lost 1 base and the V segment lost 0 bases, leaving 9 bases of the junction unmatched. CDR1 and CDR2 from the germline V gene are LGHNA and YSLEER. This CDR3 is 18 amino acids long.

The V call is TRBV4-3, the J call TRBJ2-3, with a possible D match to TRBD2 (5 bases). CDR3 length: 16 amino acids. Trimming stripped 4 bases from V and 0 bases from J, with 14 bases between. Germline V lookup: CDR1 LGHNA, CDR2 YSLEER. CDR3 sequence: CASSPMTGTSTDTQYF. The DNA for the CDR3 is TGCGCCAGCAGCCCGATGACGGGAACTAGCACAGATACGCAGTATTTT.

This sequence joins TRBV6-1 and TRBJ2-3; D perhaps matches TRBD1 (5 bases). This CDR3 has 15 amino acids. The ends were cut back, 3 bases at V and 2 bases at J, with 12 bases in the middle. Germline V gene lookup returns CDR1 MNHNS and CDR2 SASEGT. This CDR3 reads CASSDRVRFTDTQYF. In DNA, the CDR3 is TGTGCCAGCAGTGACAGGGTTAGGTTCACAGATACGCAGTATTTT.

The CDR3 region has the DNA TGTGCCAGCAGCCAAGGAGCAGGGAACGAGCAGTACTTC. Translation gives CASSQGAGNEQYF. The chain links TRBV14 to TRBJ2-7; D possibly corresponds to TRBD1 (5 bases). Trimming removed 1 base from V and 5 bases from J, with 9 bases in between. The CDR3 extends over 13 amino acids. The V gene's germline CDR1 is SGHDN and CDR2 FVKESK.

The V call is TRBV5-4, the J call TRBJ2-5; 10 nucleotides agree with TRBD1. V shed 3 bases, J shed 4 bases, and the junction held 9 bases outside the gene matches. Germline V gene lookup returns CDR1 SGHNT and CDR2 YYREEE (reference sequence). CDR3 length equals 16 residues. The CDR3 loop is CASSWGGDRGSETQYF. CDR3 coding DNA: TGTGCCAGCAGCTGGGGGGGGGACAGGGGTTCAGAGACCCAGTACTTC.

V and J are TRBV5-1 and TRBJ1-1; 9 nucleotides match TRBD1. After removal of 4 bases from V and 3 bases from J, the junction contained 10 bases not matched to a gene. The CDR3 sequence is 16 residues long. Germline lookup yields CDR1 SGHRS and CDR2 YFSETQ. CDR3: CASSVPGQGGYTEAFF. The DNA for the CDR3 is TGCGCCAGCAGCGTTCCGGGACAGGGTGGGTACACTGAAGCTTTCTTT.

Written as DNA, the CDR3 is TGTGCCAGCAGTCTGGACATCCCGAATTCACCCCTCCACTTT. Protein product: CASSLDIPNSPLHF. The chain recombines TRBV25-1 with TRBJ1-6; TRBD1 might be the D (5 bases). The germline CDR1 and CDR2 sequences are MGHDK and SYGVNS. This CDR3 is 14 amino acids long. Trimming removed 5 bases from V and 7 bases from J, with 12 bases in between.

The chain carries TRBV2 and TRBJ2-2; D possibly corresponds to TRBD2 (5 bases). Germline CDR1 is SNHLY and CDR2 is FYNNEI. V was trimmed by 7 bases and J by 2 bases, leaving 8 bases between them. This CDR3 has 13 amino acids. The CDR3 sequence is CASTRVNTGELFF. Written as DNA, the CDR3 is TGTGCCAGCACGAGGGTTAACACCGGGGAGCTGTTTTTT.

The V and J genes are TRBV7-6 and TRBJ1-4; TRBD1 matches 7 bases. Germline-derived CDR1 and CDR2 are SGHVS and FNYEAQ. The CDR3 spans 18 residues. The ends lost 5 bases at V and 0 bases at J; junction bases unmatched: 12. The chain's CDR3 is CASSPGTALTATNEKLFF. For the CDR3, the DNA is TGTGCCAGCAGCCCCGGGACAGCCCTTACTGCAACTAATGAAAAACTGTTTTTT.

This chain joins TRBV11-2 and TRBJ2-7; 8 nucleotides align to TRBD2. The length of the CDR3 is 15 residues. The germline V gene encodes CDR1 SGHAT and CDR2 FQNNGV. Trimming at V came to 0 bases and at J to 3 bases, leaving 4 bases not matched to a gene. The CDR3 loop is CASSLEGLVLYEQYF. CDR3 sequence (DNA): TGTGCCAGCAGCTTAGAGGGACTAGTACTCTACGAGCAGTACTTC.

The chain joins TRBV6-4 to TRBJ1-1, with D tentatively TRBD1 (5 bases). The ends were cut back, 6 bases at V and 6 bases at J, with 17 bases in the middle. Per germline, CDR1 MRHNA and CDR2 SNTAGT. This CDR3 is built from 14 residues. The CDR3 DNA sequence: TGTGCCAGCAGGGTCGGAAGGCGGGGGGCTGAAGCTTTCTTT. It is translated as CASRVGRRGAEAFF.

CDR3 nucleotides: TGCGCCAGCAGCCAAGTTCCGAGCTCTGGAAACACCATATATTTT. As protein: CASSQVPSSGNTIYF. The rearrangement joins TRBV4-1 to TRBJ1-3, with D uncertain. CDR3 length: 15 amino acids. The V gene lost 1 base and the J gene lost 0 bases, with 7 bases spanning the gap. Germline V lookup: CDR1 MGHRA, CDR2 YSYEKL.

The rearrangement joins TRBV5-1 to TRBJ2-7; D remains unclear. V was trimmed by 4 bases and J by 3 bases, leaving 17 bases between them. CDR1 is SGHRS, CDR2 YFSETQ, per germline. The CDR3 loop spans 15 amino acids. The chain's CDR3 is CASSPVEVGGYEQYF. CDR3 bases: TGCGCCAGCAGCCCAGTGGAAGTAGGCGGCTACGAGCAGTACTTC.

This clone was seen only once. The gene calls are TRBV4-3 and TRBJ2-1; TRBD2 is a possible D gene (5 bases). The CDR3 contains 14 residues. Germline V gene lookup returns CDR1 LGHNA and CDR2 YSLEER. Trimming shortened V by 0 bases and J by 10 bases, and 13 bases separated the two germline ends. The CDR3 loop is CASSQEVGVKEQFF. In DNA form, the CDR3 reads TGCGCCAGCAGCCAAGAGGTCGGGGTAAAAGAGCAGTTCTTC.

There are a few counts of this clone. The rearrangement links TRBV4-3 to TRBJ2-3; TRBD2 is a possible D gene (5 bases). Deletions cut 4 bases from V and 0 bases from J, with 17 bases between. The V gene's germline CDR1 is LGHNA and CDR2 YSLEER. This CDR3 region has 17 residues. The CDR3 here is CASSPGPLGSSTDTQYF. The DNA for the CDR3 is TGCGCCAGCAGCCCGGGCCCACTAGGATCTAGCACAGATACGCAGTATTTT.

The rearrangement joins TRBV18 to TRBJ2-2; TRBD1 matches at 7 bases. The CDR3 totals 15 residues. Germline loops: CDR1 KGHSH, CDR2 LQKENI. V lost 2 bases and J lost 6; bases outside the gene matches: 6. The CDR3 spells CASSPDRDLAGELFF. CDR3 nucleotides: TGTGCCAGCTCACCAGACAGGGATTTAGCCGGGGAGCTGTTTTTT.

V is TRBV6-4 and J is TRBJ2-3; 10 bases align to TRBD2. The length of the CDR3 is 17 residues. V gave up 0 bases and J gave up 0 bases; unmatched junction bases: 3. Germline values: CDR1 MRHNA, CDR2 SNTAGT. DNA for the CDR3: TGTGCCAGCAGTGACTCAGCGGGGGGGCAAAGCACAGATACGCAGTATTTT. Protein product: CASSDSAGGQSTDTQYF.

V is TRBV6-5 and J is TRBJ1-1; possible D gene TRBD1, 5 bases. The germline CDR1 and CDR2 sequences are MNHEY and SVGAGI. The CDR3 covers 11 residues. V was trimmed by 7 bases and J by 8 bases, leaving 11 bases between them. The DNA of the CDR3 is TGTGCCAGCACCCAGGGTACCGAAGCTTTCTTT. It codes for CASTQGTEAFF.